This T cell receptor (beta chain) was obtained from a study of blood T cell repertoires in COVID-19. For the study at large: The cDNA or gDNA used as material had been derived from T cells, B-cell-depleted T cells, or PBMCs.

Profiled with immunoSEQ multiplex PCR; TCRdb holds only in-frame clones, not every one. The profile shows about 220,000 clones, 80% to 90% of them singletons. This receptor was obtained from a man aged 30-40 years with active or convalescent COVID-19. The sample taken for sequencing was peripheral blood.

In nucleotides, the CDR3 is TGTGCCAGCAGCCACTCTACAGGGGTCGGAGCTTTCTTT. This codes for CASSHSTGVGAFF. This chain connects TRBV3-1 (or the pseudogene TRBV3-2) to TRBJ1-1; 7 bases line up with TRBD1. With V trimmed by 3 bases and J by 10 bases, 8 bases remained unmatched. The CDR3 extends over 13 amino acids. Germline CDR1 reads LGHDT; CDR2 reads YNNKEL (reference sequence).